This TCR beta chain comes out of a study of tumor and adjacent non-tumor tissue in lung cancer. As for the study in general: The cohort had about a dozen adenocarcinoma, 2 squamous cell and 1 small cell patients.

The template was RNA from unsorted bulk tissue. Newly diagnosed lung cancer patients had thoracic surgery in China, August–late 2014, without prior chemotherapy. Per the germline V gene, CDR1 is ENHRY and CDR2 is SYGVKD. This CDR3 has 20 amino acids. A modified ARM-PCR protocol with three rounds of nested PCR amplified TCRbeta. A single record per CDR3 protein comes from TCRdb applying MiXCR to the multiplex PCR reads. The sample lists fewer than 85,000 distinct CDR3 sequences, about three quarters seen once, with roughly 30% in the top ten. To note about this clonotype: Its antigen is as yet unknown. Mismatch with germline at one junction end may stem from a read error.

Overall study results and limits: TCR diversity was significantly greater in tumor than normal lung tissue. Tumor repertoires had a smaller top 100 clone share than normal lung.

The origin of this receptor is a man in his fifties or sixties with non-small cell lung cancer. The specimen was lung tumor tissue. The chain joins TRBV10-3 to TRBJ2-6; 11 positions agree with TRBD2. DNA for the CDR3: TGTGTCATCAGTGAACATGGGACTAGCGGTAGGGACTCTGGGGAGATCGTCCTGACGTTC. This translates into CVISEHGTSGRDSGEIVLTF.